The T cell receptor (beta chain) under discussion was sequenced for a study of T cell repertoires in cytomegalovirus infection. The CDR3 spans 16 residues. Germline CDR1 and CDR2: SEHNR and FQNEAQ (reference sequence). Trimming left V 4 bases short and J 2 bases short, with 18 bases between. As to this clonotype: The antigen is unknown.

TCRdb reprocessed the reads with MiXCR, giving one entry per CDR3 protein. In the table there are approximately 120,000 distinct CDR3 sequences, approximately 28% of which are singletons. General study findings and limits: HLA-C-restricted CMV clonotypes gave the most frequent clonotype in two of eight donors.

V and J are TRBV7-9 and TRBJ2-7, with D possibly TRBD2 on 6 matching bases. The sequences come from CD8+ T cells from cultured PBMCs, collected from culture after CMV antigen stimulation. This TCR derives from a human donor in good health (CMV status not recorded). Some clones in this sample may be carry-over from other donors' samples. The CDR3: CASSSSRTNNPYEQYF. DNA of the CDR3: TGTGCCAGCAGCTCGTCCCGGACTAACAATCCCTACGAGCAGTACTTC. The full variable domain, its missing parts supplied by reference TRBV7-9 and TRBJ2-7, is DTGVSQNPRHKITKRGQNVTFRCDPISEHNRLYWYRQTLGQGPEFLTYFQNEAQLEKSRLLSDRFSAERPKGSFSTLEIQRTEQGDSAMYLCASSSSRTNNPYEQYFGPGTRLTVT.